This T cell receptor beta chain was found in a study of T cells in Graves' hyperthyroidism and ophthalmopathy. Across the whole study: It was at initial diagnosis, before any treatment, that peripheral blood was collected. Study findings and constraints: In the blood, most expanded thyroid clonotypes above 0.001 appeared as well. Onset of ophthalmopathy came a median 6.5 months after the model predicted it.

Unmatched junction bases numbered 3, after V lost 0 bases and J lost 4 bases. The germline gives CDR1 SGHRS, CDR2 YFSETQ. The CDR3 length is 14 residues. As regards this clonotype: The antigen remains undetermined.

TCR beta CDR3 region amplification was performed from RNA transcripts. An initial round of RT-PCR targeting the TCR CDR3 relied on the HTBI primer set. In TCRdb, the multiplex PCR reads were re-called with MiXCR into one record per CDR3 protein. This table holds 20,000 or so distinct CDR3 sequences, about 49% found once. The chain has TRBV5-1 and TRBJ1-2, with 7 nucleotides matching TRBD1. The source of this sequence is a woman between 40 and 50 years old with Graves' hyperthyroidism that later progressed to Graves' ophthalmopathy. What was sequenced was blood. Written as DNA, the CDR3 is TGCGCCAGCAGCTTGGAGGGGGCCACCTATGGCTACACCTTC. Its translation: CASSLEGATYGYTF.